This entry features one T cell receptor (beta chain) sequence. Its antigen specificity is not known. No per-base quality is available; no much larger clone lies one base away. RNA was extracted using the RNeasy kit, and roughly 0.5 to 1 microgram was reverse transcribed with random hexamers. The immunoSEQ multiplex PCR assay, covering 54 Vbeta and 13 Jbeta segments, was used to amplify TCR beta CDR3 regions. PCR amplification bias was corrected using a synthetic template baseline for primer optimization and computational correction. As for the authors' bioinformatics: Reads were annotated to V, D and J genes per IMGT and analyzed with immunoSEQ Analyzer, keeping only productive sequences. To calculate clonality, Shannon entropy was normalized by log2 of the number of productive unique sequences and then subtracted from one. For each patient and control, public and private clones were evaluated within the 100 most prevalent clones. Clones were defined as Susac-specific when absent from the healthy and MS cohorts, from fewer than 1,300 published viral clones and from other ImmuneACCESS disease sequences. TCRdb reprocessing: public reads trimmed at Q25 with fastp, clones called with MiXCR, in-frame beta chains kept. Every distinct CDR3 protein forms one entry, paired with its most common genes and DNA. The V and J calls and clone size are TCRdb's, not the authors'. For this sample the table gives under 200,000 distinct CDR3 sequences, of which 85% to 95% were detected only once. The top ten constitute 0.15% to 0.2% of the sample.

Peripheral blood CD8+ and CD4+ T cells from healthy donors, Susac syndrome patients and multiple sclerosis patients were profiled by high-throughput TCR beta sequencing. Multiple sclerosis controls were treatment-naive patients with stable or active relapsing-remitting disease fulfilling revised McDonald criteria. Bulk CD8+ and CD4+ T cells were purified by magnetic negative isolation, while CD8+ TEMRA cells were enriched using FACS. Blood was drawn into EDTA tubes, processed within 24 hours, and PBMCs were isolated by density gradient centrifugation. PBMCs intended for TCR sequencing were cryopreserved in liquid nitrogen and were subsequently thawed in a 37 degrees C water bath. A purity of at least 90% was achieved for sorted or isolated CD4+, CD8+ and CD8+ TEMRA cells. The sample is drawn from a study of CD8 T cells in Susac syndrome (dated 2019 in TCRdb). Background on the whole study: The study used repertoire sequencing to test whether antigen drove CD8+ T cell activation and differentiation in Susac syndrome. The clonality of the CD8+ T cell repertoire was compared across over 10 healthy donors, roughly 14 Susac syndrome patients and around 15 multiple sclerosis patients. The paper's findings and limits, for the study overall: The study acknowledged that relatively few individuals were included in the TCR sequencing and HLA analysis.

From its cysteine to its phenylalanine, the CDR3 spans 15 amino acids. The entry retains the CDR3 DNA only, 45 bases that are in frame from base 1. From the germline V gene (reference sequence), CDR1 is DFQATT and CDR2 is SNEGSKA. V is cut back by 0 bases and J by 1 base, with 4 bases in the junction unmatched. The rearrangement joined TRBV20-1 to TRBJ2-7, and 9 junctional nucleotides match TRBD1. Sequenced: CD8+ T cells from PBMCs. This receptor was obtained from a human donor with multiple sclerosis. The CDR3 protein: CSARDRQGVSYEQYF. The nucleotides are TGCAGTGCTAGAGATCGACAGGGGGTGTCCTACGAGCAGTACTTC.